This TCR beta chain is drawn from a study of blood T cell repertoires in COVID-19. Study details: Spain, Italy and the United States supplied samples that represented acute and convalescent COVID-19. From T cells, B-cell-depleted T cells, or PBMCs came the material, which was cDNA or gDNA.

The authors' processing: Amplifying reference gene primers gave estimates of nucleated cell counts. Clones were read by immunoSEQ multiplex PCR, and TCRdb kept only the in-frame ones, dropping some. V, J and clone size derive from that table, while D and trimming were established from the DNA sequence. The sample holds 130,000 or so clones; around three quarters are singletons and the top ten take more than 10%. CDR1 is MDHEN and CDR2 is SYDVKM in the germline V gene. V was shortened by 3 bases and J by 0 bases, with 9 bases between the two germline ends. CDR3 size: 14 residues. The V gene is TRBV28, the J gene TRBJ2-7; tentative D call: TRBD1 (6 bases). This clonotype originated in a human donor in a cohort sampled during active COVID-19. Source material: peripheral blood. This CDR3 reads CASSFTGSSYEQYF. The CDR3 DNA is TGTGCCAGCAGTTTTACAGGGAGCTCCTACGAGCAGTACTTC.